The clone carrying this T cell receptor (beta chain) occurred a few times. V dropped 6 bases and J dropped 0 bases, with 12 bases sitting between them. This CDR3 region has 14 residues. Per the germline V gene, CDR1 is SGHAT and CDR2 is FQNNGV. The data are from a study of blood T cells in healthy people across ages. A sample-barcoded 5' primer and a J-beta primer mix were used in a second PCR of about 6 to 12 cycles. TCRdb redid the calling of the 5' RACE reads with MiXCR, one entry per CDR3 protein. The repertoire holds 2 million or so distinct CDR3 sequences, with about 49% as singletons. Russia was home to the donors, healthy Caucasian individuals aged roughly 6 to 95.

Sequencing input: blood. The chain has TRBV11-2 and TRBJ2-7; maybe TRBD2 (6 bases). This TCR was recovered from a woman aged 40-49 years in good health. CDR3 in amino acids: CASRAPGSSYEQYF. The DNA for the CDR3 is TGTGCCAGCAGAGCTCCCGGGAGCTCCTACGAGCAGTACTTC.